The T cell receptor beta chain under discussion was sequenced for a study of T cell changes during pregnancy in multiple sclerosis. Assay: immunoSEQ multiplex PCR; the TCRdb copy retains only in-frame clones and omits some. The sample includes more than 65,000 clones, approximately 91% of them seen just once. CDR1 LNHDA and CDR2 SQIVND come from the germline V gene (reference sequence). V was clipped by 5 bases and J by 5 bases; unmatched bases: 5. The CDR3 has 14 amino acids. The rearrangement uses TRBV19 and TRBJ1-5; 8 nucleotides match TRBD1. The source was peripheral blood, collected in the first trimester of pregnancy. The TCR originated in a female donor with multiple sclerosis, enrolled in a pregnancy study. The CDR3 spells CASSDQGAHQPQHF. The DNA of the CDR3 is TGTGCCAGTAGTGACCAGGGGGCTCATCAGCCCCAGCATTTT.